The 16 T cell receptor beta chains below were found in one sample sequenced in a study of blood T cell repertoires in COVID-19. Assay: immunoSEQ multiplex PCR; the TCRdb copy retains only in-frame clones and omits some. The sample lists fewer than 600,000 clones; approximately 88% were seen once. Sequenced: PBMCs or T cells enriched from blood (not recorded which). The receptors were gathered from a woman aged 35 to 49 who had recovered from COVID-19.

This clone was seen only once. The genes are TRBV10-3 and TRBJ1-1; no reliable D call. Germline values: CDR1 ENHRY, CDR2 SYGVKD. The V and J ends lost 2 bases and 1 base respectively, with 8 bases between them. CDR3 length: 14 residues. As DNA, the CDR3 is TGTGCCATCAGTGAGAACGGGAGGAACACTGAAGCTTTCTTT. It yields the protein CAISENGRNTEAFF.

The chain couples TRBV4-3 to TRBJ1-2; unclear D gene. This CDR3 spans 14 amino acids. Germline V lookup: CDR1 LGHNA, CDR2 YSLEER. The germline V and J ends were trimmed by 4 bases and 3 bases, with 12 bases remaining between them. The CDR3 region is CASSRADIDYGYTF. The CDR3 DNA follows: TGCGCCAGCAGCCGAGCTGACATAGACTATGGCTACACCTTC.

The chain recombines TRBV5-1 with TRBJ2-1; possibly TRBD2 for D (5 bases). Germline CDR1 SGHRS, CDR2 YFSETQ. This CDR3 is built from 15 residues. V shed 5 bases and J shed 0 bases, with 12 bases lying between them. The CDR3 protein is CASRSSGSSYNEQFF. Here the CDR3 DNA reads TGCGCCAGCAGATCCAGCGGTTCCTCCTACAATGAGCAGTTCTTC.

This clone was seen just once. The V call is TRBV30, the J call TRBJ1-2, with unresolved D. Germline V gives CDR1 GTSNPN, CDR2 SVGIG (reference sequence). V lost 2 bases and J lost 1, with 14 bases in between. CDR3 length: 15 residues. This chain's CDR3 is CAWSSEVDFNYGYTF. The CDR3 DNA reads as TGTGCCTGGAGTTCCGAAGTAGACTTTAACTATGGCTACACCTTC.

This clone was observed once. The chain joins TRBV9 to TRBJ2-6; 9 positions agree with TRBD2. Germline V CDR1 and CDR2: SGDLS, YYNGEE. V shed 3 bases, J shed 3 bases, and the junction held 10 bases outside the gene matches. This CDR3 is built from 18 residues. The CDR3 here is CASSDPAGGLVGANVLTF. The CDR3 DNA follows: TGTGCCAGCAGCGATCCAGCGGGAGGCCTGGTTGGGGCCAACGTCCTGACTTTC.

CDR3 nucleotide sequence: TGTGCCAGCAGTCCTCAGGGGTGGGAAAAACTGTTTTTT. Protein: CASSPQGWEKLFF. The genes are TRBV27 and TRBJ1-4; possible D gene TRBD1, 6 bases. CDR3 length: 13 residues. V was clipped by 5 bases and J by 8 bases, with 12 bases between them. Germline CDR1 and CDR2: MNHEY and SMNVEV (reference sequence).

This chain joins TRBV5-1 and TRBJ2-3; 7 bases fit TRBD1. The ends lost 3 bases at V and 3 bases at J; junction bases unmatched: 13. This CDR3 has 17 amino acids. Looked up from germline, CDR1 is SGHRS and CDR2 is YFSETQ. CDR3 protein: CASSSNPRDSVTDTQYF. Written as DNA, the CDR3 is TGCGCCAGCAGCTCAAACCCCCGGGACAGTGTAACAGATACGCAGTATTTT.

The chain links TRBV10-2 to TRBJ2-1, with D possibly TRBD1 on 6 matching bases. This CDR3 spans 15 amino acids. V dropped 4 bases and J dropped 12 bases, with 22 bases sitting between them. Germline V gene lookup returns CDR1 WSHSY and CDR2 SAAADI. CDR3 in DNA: TGCGCCAGCAGTGTGAGGGACACCAAGCTTTATACGCAGTTCTTC. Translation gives CASSVRDTKLYTQFF.

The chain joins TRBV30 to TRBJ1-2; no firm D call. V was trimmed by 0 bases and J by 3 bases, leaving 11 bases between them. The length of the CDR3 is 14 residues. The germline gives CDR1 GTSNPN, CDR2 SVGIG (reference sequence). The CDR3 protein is CAWSVIDTYYGYTF. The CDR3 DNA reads TGTGCCTGGAGTGTAATAGACACCTACTATGGCTACACCTTC.

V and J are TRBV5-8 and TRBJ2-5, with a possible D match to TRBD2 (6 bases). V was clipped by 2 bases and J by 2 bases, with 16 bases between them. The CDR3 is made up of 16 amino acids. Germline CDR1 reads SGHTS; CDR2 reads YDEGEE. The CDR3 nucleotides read TGTGCCAGCAGCTTCAGTAAGGTCGGGGGTCAAGAGACCCAGTACTTC. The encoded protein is CASSFSKVGGQETQYF.

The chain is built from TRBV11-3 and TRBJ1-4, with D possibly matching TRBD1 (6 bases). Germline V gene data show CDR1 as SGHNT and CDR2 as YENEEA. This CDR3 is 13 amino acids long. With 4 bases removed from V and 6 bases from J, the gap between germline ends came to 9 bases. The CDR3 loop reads CASSWPGDEKLFF. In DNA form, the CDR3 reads TGTGCCAGCAGCTGGCCAGGGGATGAAAAACTGTTTTTT.

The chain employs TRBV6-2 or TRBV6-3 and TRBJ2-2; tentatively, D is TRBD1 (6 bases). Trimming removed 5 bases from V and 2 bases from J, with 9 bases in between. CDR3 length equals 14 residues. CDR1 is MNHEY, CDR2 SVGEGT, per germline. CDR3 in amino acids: CASSRTANTGELFF. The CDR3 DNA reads TGTGCCAGCAGTCGGACAGCTAACACCGGGGAGCTGTTTTTT.

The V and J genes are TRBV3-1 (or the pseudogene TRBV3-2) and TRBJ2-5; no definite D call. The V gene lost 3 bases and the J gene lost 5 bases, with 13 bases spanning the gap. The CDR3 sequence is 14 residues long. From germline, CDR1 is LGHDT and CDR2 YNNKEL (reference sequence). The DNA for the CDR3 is TGTGCCAGCAGCCACGGTCGGGTCGTGGAGACCCAGTACTTC. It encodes CASSHGRVVETQYF.

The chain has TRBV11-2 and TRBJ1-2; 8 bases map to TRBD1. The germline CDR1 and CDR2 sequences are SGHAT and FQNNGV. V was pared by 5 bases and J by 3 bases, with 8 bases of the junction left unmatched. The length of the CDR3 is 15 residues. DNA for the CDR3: TGTGCCAGCAGCCCTGGACAGGGTGGGGACTATGGCTACACCTTC. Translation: CASSPGQGGDYGYTF.

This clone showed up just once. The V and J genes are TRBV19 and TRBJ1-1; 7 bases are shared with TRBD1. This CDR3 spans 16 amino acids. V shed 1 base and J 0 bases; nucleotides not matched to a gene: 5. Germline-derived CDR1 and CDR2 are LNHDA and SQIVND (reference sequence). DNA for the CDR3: TGTGCCAGTAGTATAGCTCCGGGACAGTTGAACACTGAAGCTTTCTTT. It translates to CASSIAPGQLNTEAFF.

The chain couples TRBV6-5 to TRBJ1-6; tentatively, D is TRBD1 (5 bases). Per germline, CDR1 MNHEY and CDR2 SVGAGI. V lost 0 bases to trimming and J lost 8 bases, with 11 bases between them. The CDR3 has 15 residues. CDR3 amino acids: CASSYSARAYSPLHF. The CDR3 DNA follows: TGTGCCAGCAGTTACTCGGCCAGGGCCTATTCACCCCTCCACTTT.